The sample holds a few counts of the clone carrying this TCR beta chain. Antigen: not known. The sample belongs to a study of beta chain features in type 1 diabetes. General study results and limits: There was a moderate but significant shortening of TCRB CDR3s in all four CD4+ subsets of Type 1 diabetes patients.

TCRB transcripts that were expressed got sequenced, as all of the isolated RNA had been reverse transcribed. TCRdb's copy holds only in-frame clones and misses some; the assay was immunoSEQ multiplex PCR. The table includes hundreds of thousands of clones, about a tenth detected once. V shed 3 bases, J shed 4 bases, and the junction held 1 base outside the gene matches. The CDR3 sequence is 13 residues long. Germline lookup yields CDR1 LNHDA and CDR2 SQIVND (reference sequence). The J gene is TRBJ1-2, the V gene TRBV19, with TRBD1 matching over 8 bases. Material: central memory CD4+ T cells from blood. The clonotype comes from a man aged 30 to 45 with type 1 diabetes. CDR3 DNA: TGTGCCAGTAGTATGGGACAGGCCTATGGCTACACCTTC. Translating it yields CASSMGQAYGYTF.